The next 7 T cell receptor beta chains were all read from a single sample in a study of CD8 T cells in ankylosing spondylitis. TCRdb reprocessed the 5' RACE reads with MiXCR, giving one entry per CDR3 protein. The sample carries 300,000 to 350,000 distinct CDR3 sequences, roughly 20% recorded once. The sample was blood, either unsorted or a sorted T cell fraction (not recorded which). Every receptor here comes from a female donor with ankylosing spondylitis or in good health (not recorded which).

This clonotype was recorded a few times. This sequence joins TRBV20-1 and TRBJ2-5; D is unresolved. The CDR3 totals 14 residues. Germline CDR1 reads DFQATT; CDR2 reads SNEGSKA (reference sequence). V shed 3 bases and J shed 5 bases, with 16 bases lying between them. The DNA of the CDR3 is TGCAGTGCTAGGCGCCCTGGCGGTTTGGAGACCCAGTACTTC. It codes for CSARRPGGLETQYF.

This clonotype appeared a few times. The gene calls are TRBV7-8 and TRBJ2-3, with D possibly being TRBD2 (5 bases). Trimming removed 1 base from V and 7 bases from J, with 12 bases in between. CDR3 length equals 14 residues. Germline V CDR1 and CDR2: SGHVS, FQNEAQ. The CDR3 DNA reads TGTGCCAGCAGCTTAGGGTTACTAGAGAATACGCAGTATTTT. Translation: CASSLGLLENTQYF.

The chain links TRBV5-4 to TRBJ2-2, with D unresolved. Looked up from germline, CDR1 is SGHNT and CDR2 is YYREEE (reference sequence). The CDR3 consists of 16 residues. With 4 bases removed from V and 1 base from J, the gap between germline ends came to 14 bases. CDR3 DNA: TGTGCCAGCAGCCGGACGGCAACCAGGAACACCGGGGAGCTGTTTTTT. Translation: CASSRTATRNTGELFF.

This clonotype was counted many times. V usage is TRBV20-1 and J usage is TRBJ2-1, with D possibly being TRBD2 (6 bases). The length of the CDR3 is 15 residues. V dropped 3 bases and J dropped 8 bases, with 20 bases sitting between them. Germline V CDR1 and CDR2: DFQATT, SNEGSKA (reference sequence). CDR3 bases: TGCAGTGCTAGCCCAGGGAGCGGAGGGCACGATGAGCAGTTCTTC. Protein product: CSASPGSGGHDEQFF.

This clonotype was seen repeatedly, ten times or more. The chain links TRBV10-3 to TRBJ2-1, with 10 bases identical to TRBD2. The CDR3 covers 16 residues. Germline V gene sequence: CDR1 ENHRY, CDR2 SYGVKD. The V segment lost 7 bases and the J segment 9 bases; nucleotides outside the gene matches: 15. CDR3 DNA sequence: TGTGCCATCAATCCGGGCCGGCTAGCGGGAGTTAGTGAGCAGTTCTTC. This sequence encodes CAINPGRLAGVSEQFF.

This clonotype occurred a few times. The CDR3, as DNA: TGTGCCAGCACCGCCCCCAGGGGCCAGGGCACTGAAGCTTTCTTT. Translation: CASTAPRGQGTEAFF. The chain uses TRBV7-2 and TRBJ1-1, with TRBD1 as a possible D gene (6 bases). Germline V CDR1 and CDR2: SGHTA, FQGNSA. Trimming took off 7 bases at V and 4 bases at J, with 19 bases between the two ends. CDR3 length: 15 amino acids.

The chain joins TRBV7-2 to TRBJ2-2; maybe TRBD2 (5 bases). This CDR3 spans 16 amino acids. V lost 1 base, J lost 2 bases, and 11 bases lay in between. Germline lookup yields CDR1 SGHTA and CDR2 FQGNSA. The CDR3 DNA follows: TGTGCCAGCAGCTTAGGTGGACTTACTAACACCGGGGAGCTGTTTTTT. This translates into CASSLGGLTNTGELFF.